Below, 20 T cell receptor beta chains from the same sample are listed, as sequenced in a study of cytomegalovirus exposure and HLA in healthy donors listed by TCRdb under 2017. Receptors were amplified or captured by the immunoSEQ multiplex PCR assay. The clones in this table, taken by TCRdb from immuneACCESS, are in-frame only. Not every clone is retained; where verified, under half of the shortfall comes from an unresolved V gene, and the cause of the rest is unknown. The sample has 110,000 or so clones on record, 70% to 90% of them singletons. 4% to 5.5% of the sample lies in the top ten. The sample was PBMCs. The receptors were gathered from a man between 18 and 35 years old in good health and CMV-seropositive.

The V call is TRBV19, the J call TRBJ2-2; TRBD2 agrees at 12 bases. V was pared by 5 bases and J by 0 bases, with 4 bases of the junction left unmatched. CDR3 length: 17 amino acids. Looked up from germline, CDR1 is LNHDA and CDR2 is SQIVND (reference sequence). DNA for the CDR3: TGTGCCAGTAGTGTGCTAGCGGGGGGGCCGAACACCGGGGAGCTGTTTTTT. Translating it yields CASSVLAGGPNTGELFF.

The chain has TRBV5-6 and TRBJ1-2; D not certain. V was trimmed by 4 bases and J by 6 bases, leaving 13 bases between them. The CDR3 loop spans 13 amino acids. Germline loops: CDR1 SGHDT, CDR2 YYEEEE. The CDR3 DNA is TGTGCCAGCAGCCCCCCACACATGGATGGCTACACCTTC. It encodes CASSPPHMDGYTF.

In its sample, this clone was seen a few times. V is TRBV10-1 and J is TRBJ2-5; the D gene is possibly TRBD1 (5 bases). Per the germline V gene, CDR1 is WNHNN and CDR2 is SYGVQD (reference sequence). Trimming removed 4 bases at V and 1 base at J, with 10 bases between. This CDR3 has 14 residues. The CDR3 nucleotides read TGCGCCAGCAGTGCGGGCAGGGCCCAAGAGACCCAGTACTTC. Translating it yields CASSAGRAQETQYF.

The V call is TRBV15, the J call TRBJ1-2; a weak D match, TRBD1 (5 bases). V shed 0 bases and J shed 7 bases, with 15 bases lying between them. Per germline, CDR1 LNHNV and CDR2 YYDKDF (reference sequence). The CDR3 is 15 residues long. The CDR3 sequence: CATSRDSGPTGGYTF. The CDR3 nucleotides are TGTGCCACCAGCAGAGATAGTGGCCCTACAGGTGGCTACACCTTC.

The V gene is TRBV10-1, the J gene TRBJ2-5; 12 positions agree with TRBD2. CDR1 is WNHNN and CDR2 is SYGVQD in the germline V gene (reference sequence). Germline trimming cut 6 bases from V and 5 bases from J; bases unmatched to any gene: 7. The CDR3 spans 15 residues. The CDR3, as DNA: TGCGCCAGCAGCCAACGACTAGCGGGGGTTGAGACCCAGTACTTC. Amino acids: CASSQRLAGVETQYF.

The chain carries TRBV7-8 and TRBJ2-5; no clear D. CDR1 is SGHVS, CDR2 FQNEAQ, per germline. The ends were cut back, 4 bases at V and 1 base at J, with 10 bases in the middle. The CDR3 has 14 amino acids. This chain's CDR3 is CASSSRMRQETQYF. The CDR3 bases are TGTGCCAGCAGCTCCCGAATGCGCCAAGAGACCCAGTACTTC. Combining the CDR3 with reference TRBV7-8 and TRBJ2-5 gives the whole variable domain GAGVSQSPRYKVAKRGQDVALRCDPISGHVSLFWYQQALGQGPEFLTYFQNEAQLDKSGLPSDRFFAERPEGSVSTLKIQRTQQEDSAVYLCASSSRMRQETQYFGPGTRLLVL.

The chain carries TRBV7-2 and TRBJ1-1; 7 bases align to TRBD1. V lost 5 bases and J lost 0; bases outside the gene matches: 3. This CDR3 contains 14 residues. CDR1 is SGHTA, CDR2 FQGNSA, per germline. CDR3 loop: CASSRDSLNTEAFF. CDR3 bases: TGTGCCAGCAGCCGGGACAGCCTGAACACTGAAGCTTTCTTT.

The V gene is TRBV30, the J gene TRBJ2-3, with D possibly TRBD2 on 6 matching bases. Germline values: CDR1 GTSNPN, CDR2 SVGIG (reference sequence). There are 14 residues in the CDR3. Trimming pared 2 bases from V and 2 bases from J, leaving 11 bases between. The CDR3 DNA reads TGTGCCTGGAGTTCCAAGCGGGTCACAGATACGCAGTATTTT. This translates into CAWSSKRVTDTQYF.

J is TRBJ1-1 and V is TRBV6-5, with D perhaps TRBD1 (5 bases). The germline V and J ends were trimmed by 6 bases and 1 base, with 9 bases remaining between them. The CDR3 has 13 residues. Germline V gene sequence: CDR1 MNHEY, CDR2 SVGAGI. The CDR3 protein is CASSKTANTEAFF. Written as DNA, the CDR3 is TGTGCCAGCAGCAAGACAGCGAACACTGAAGCTTTCTTT.

The chain uses TRBV18 and TRBJ2-3; 8 nucleotides line up with TRBD1. There are 15 residues in the CDR3. V was clipped by 5 bases and J by 2 bases; unmatched bases: 6. Germline loops: CDR1 KGHSH, CDR2 LQKENI. CDR3: CASSDGQGDTDTQYF. The DNA of the CDR3 is TGTGCCAGCTCAGATGGACAGGGCGACACAGATACGCAGTATTTT.

CDR3: CAISESVGQGPNTEAFF. In DNA form, the CDR3 reads TGTGCCATCAGTGAGTCGGTAGGACAGGGACCGAACACTGAAGCTTTCTTT. This chain connects TRBV10-3 to TRBJ1-1, with 8 bases identical to TRBD1. CDR1 is ENHRY and CDR2 is SYGVKD in the germline V gene. V lost 0 bases to trimming and J lost 1 base; unmatched junction nucleotides: 7. The CDR3 spans 17 residues.

The gene calls are TRBV6-1 and TRBJ1-2; TRBD1 matches at 7 bases. Germline loops: CDR1 MNHNS, CDR2 SASEGT. The CDR3 spans 13 residues. V lost 6 bases and J lost 6; bases outside the gene matches: 7. The chain's CDR3 is CASRIDREDGYTF. CDR3 nucleotides: TGTGCCAGCAGGATCGACAGGGAGGATGGCTACACCTTC.

The rearrangement joins TRBV7-9 to TRBJ1-4, with 9 bases identical to TRBD1. V was pared by 4 bases and J by 4 bases, with 7 bases of the junction left unmatched. The CDR3 covers 16 residues. Germline V lookup: CDR1 SEHNR, CDR2 FQNEAQ (reference sequence). The chain's CDR3 is CASSSTGTGHNEKLFF. The CDR3 nucleotides are TGTGCCAGCAGCTCAACCGGGACAGGGCATAATGAAAAACTGTTTTTT. The full variable domain, rest sourced from reference TRBV7-9 and TRBJ1-4, is DTGVSQNPRHKITKRGQNVTFRCDPISEHNRLYWYRQTLGQGPEFLTYFQNEAQLEKSRLLSDRFSAERPKGSFSTLEIQRTEQGDSAMYLCASSSTGTGHNEKLFFGSGTQLSVL.

The genes are TRBV7-9 and TRBJ2-7; TRBD1 matches 10 bases. The CDR3 has 15 residues. The V segment lost 0 bases and the J segment 3 bases; nucleotides outside the gene matches: 2. The germline V gene encodes CDR1 SEHNR and CDR2 FQNEAQ (reference sequence). The CDR3 loop is CASSLAGTGDYEQYF. Written as DNA, the CDR3 is TGTGCCAGCAGCTTAGCTGGGACAGGGGACTACGAGCAGTACTTC.

The chain has TRBV7-9 and TRBJ2-5, with 8 bases that match TRBD2. CDR1 and CDR2 from the germline V gene are SEHNR and FQNEAQ (reference sequence). V lost 8 bases, J lost 2 bases, and 7 bases stayed unmatched. This CDR3 is built from 14 residues. In DNA form, the CDR3 reads TGTGCCAGCCGGCCGGGAGGGGCGCAAGAGACCCAGTACTTC. This encodes CASRPGGAQETQYF.

The J gene is TRBJ1-6, the V gene TRBV27; 8 positions match TRBD1. Germline V lookup: CDR1 MNHEY, CDR2 SMNVEV (reference sequence). V lost 2 bases to trimming and J lost 9 bases; unmatched junction nucleotides: 9. The CDR3 contains 16 residues. CDR3 protein: CASSLRDRGFGSPLHF. CDR3 nucleotide sequence: TGTGCCAGCAGTTTAAGAGACAGGGGTTTCGGTTCACCCCTCCACTTT.

The chain couples TRBV6-1 to TRBJ1-2; D gene unclear. This CDR3 spans 15 amino acids. Germline assignment: CDR1 MNHNS and CDR2 SASEGT. Trimming took off 6 bases at V and 0 bases at J, with 14 bases between the two ends. CDR3 DNA: TGTGCCAGCAGGATGAGGGTGGTCGCTAACTATGGCTACACCTTC. Residues: CASRMRVVANYGYTF.

The chain uses TRBV6-5 and TRBJ2-7; 10 nucleotides align to TRBD2. Germline values: CDR1 MNHEY, CDR2 SVGAGI. The J segment lost 3 bases and the V segment lost 0 bases, leaving 5 bases of the junction unmatched. This CDR3 has 16 amino acids. CDR3 residues: CASSYSVSGGYYEQYF. The CDR3 bases are TGTGCCAGCAGTTACTCGGTTAGCGGGGGGTACTACGAGCAGTACTTC.

The V gene is TRBV5-6, the J gene TRBJ2-7; possibly TRBD1 or TRBD2 for D (6 bases each). V gave up 4 bases and J gave up 6 bases, with 11 bases separating them. There are 12 residues in the CDR3. Germline-derived CDR1 and CDR2 are SGHDT and YYEEEE. The CDR3 here is CASSLGGREQYF. CDR3 DNA: TGTGCCAGCAGCCTGGGGGGCCGCGAGCAGTACTTC. The variable domain in full, completed from reference TRBV5-6 and TRBJ2-7, reads DAGVTQSPTHLIKTRGQQVTLRCSPKSGHDTVSWYQQALGQGPQFIFQYYEEEERQRGNFPDRFSGHQFPNYSSELNVNALLLGDSALYLCASSLGGREQYFGPGTRLTVT.

The rearrangement links TRBV9 to TRBJ2-7; no firm D call. Trimming stripped 0 bases from V and 1 base from J, with 14 bases between. The CDR3 has 16 amino acids. CDR1 is SGDLS and CDR2 is YYNGEE in the germline V gene. The CDR3 DNA is TGTGCCAGCAGCGTAGGCGGCACCCCCAAATCCTACGAGCAGTACTTC. This gives the protein CASSVGGTPKSYEQYF.